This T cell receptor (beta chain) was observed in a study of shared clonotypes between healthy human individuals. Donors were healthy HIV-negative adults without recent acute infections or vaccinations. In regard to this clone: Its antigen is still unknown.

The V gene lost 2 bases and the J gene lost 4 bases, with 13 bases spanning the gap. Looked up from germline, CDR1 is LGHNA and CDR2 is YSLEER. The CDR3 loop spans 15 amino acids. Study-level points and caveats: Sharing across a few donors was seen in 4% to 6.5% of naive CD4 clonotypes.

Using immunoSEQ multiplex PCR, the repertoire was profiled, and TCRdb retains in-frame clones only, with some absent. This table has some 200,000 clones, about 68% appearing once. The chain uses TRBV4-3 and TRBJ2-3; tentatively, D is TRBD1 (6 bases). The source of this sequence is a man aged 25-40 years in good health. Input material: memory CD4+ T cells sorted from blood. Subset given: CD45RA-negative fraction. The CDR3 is CASSQWVTGSDTQYF. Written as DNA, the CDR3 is TGCGCCAGCAGCCAATGGGTGACAGGCTCAGATACGCAGTATTTT.